This T cell receptor (beta chain) stems from a study of Ad26.COV2.S vaccination and SARS-CoV-2 variants (dated by TCRdb to the early 2020s). For context, the study as a whole: Donors in the vaccine arm were drawn from COV1001, a multicentre, randomized, double-blind, placebo-controlled phase I-IIa trial testing Ad26.COV2.S in healthy adults. Ad26.COV2.S was administered intramuscularly at 5 x 10^10 or 1 x 10^11 viral particles, either as a single shot or as two shots given 56 days apart. The specificity and breadth of SARS-CoV-2-reactive T cell receptors after Ad26.COV2.S vaccination were assessed by TCRbeta repertoire sequencing. The TCR-sequenced set comprised around 32 samples: some 20 Ad26.COV2.S vaccine recipients, 5 placebo recipients and 8 SARS-CoV-2 convalescent individuals. Trial participants were randomized into five groups of five, in which low-dose or high-dose Ad26.COV2.S was given once or twice, or placebo was given on both occasions. Blinding of investigators to trial group allocation was maintained during experiments and outcome assessment.

In light of the paper, this sample's treatment or condition label describes: 15 to 20 received Ad26.COV2.S at low or high dose, single or two shots; roughly 5 received placebo; per-sample allocation not given. For vaccine and placebo recipients, the sequenced repertoires came from samples collected on day 63 after the first injection. Between 29 July and 7 August 2020, Cohort 1b enrolled 25 adults aged 18-55 years at one site in Boston, USA. Ad26.COV2.S was a replication-incompetent adenovirus type 26 vector expressing a prefusion-stabilized SARS-CoV-2 spike protein from the original Wuhan strain. The research as a whole found: Comparing responses between vaccine doses or regimens was not something the study was powered to do. The authors noted that the TCR breadth and depth analyses may have underestimated total T cell responses. Non-spike TCR breadth was comparable between vaccine and placebo recipients, consistent with the vaccine containing only spike. Compared with placebo recipients, Ad26.COV2.S recipients showed higher spike-specific TCR breadth (P = 0.0014). After vaccination, substantial breadth of spike-specific CD8+ and CD4+ T cell responses was reported.

TCRbeta CDR3 regions were sequenced with the immunoSEQ Assay. After extraction, genomic DNA underwent amplification by bias-controlled multiplex PCR, followed by high-throughput sequencing. Concerning the study's data processing: Collapsing and filtering of sequences were performed to quantify the absolute abundance of each unique TCRbeta CDR3 region. T cell fraction was estimated by normalizing TCRbeta template counts to usable DNA, which was measured by amplifying reference genes present in all nucleated cells. Repertoire TCRs were annotated as SARS-CoV-2-specific by exact matching of V gene, CDR3 amino acid sequence and J gene to a known reactive TCR set. The reference SARS-CoV-2 TCR set came from MIRA and was filtered for enrichment in COVID-19-positive ImmuneCODE repertoires, removing public or cross-reactive TCRs. Using the MIRA antigens, annotated TCRs were further analysed by specific ORF or by position within an ORF. Breadth was defined as the number of annotated unique rearrangements divided by the total number of unique productive rearrangements, and depth was defined as the summed frequency of the annotated unique rearrangements. Group comparisons of TCR breadth used two-sided Wilcoxon rank-sum tests. Entries here come from immuneACCESS through TCRdb and include only in-frame sequences with V and J called. Some clones fail to appear in such tables; in the studies checked, an unresolved V gene covers under half of the shortfall, and the cause of the remainder is unknown. That table gives V, J and clone size, and the DNA gave D and trimming. For this sample there are roughly 400,000 clones; roughly 90% appear just once. Less than 2% of the sample belongs to the ten largest clones.

As regards this clone: What antigen it recognizes has not been identified. Qualities for individual bases were not recorded, and no much larger clone is one base off.

This TCR was recovered from a person between 18 and 60 years old who received the Ad26.COV2.S COVID-19 vaccine or a placebo. This specimen consisted of peripheral blood, obtained in a trial of Ad26.COV2.S vaccine versus placebo.

Here is the DNA: TGTGCCAGTACCCCTGGGGGCTCGAGCTCTGGGGCCAACGTCCTGACTTTC. This encodes CASTPGGSSSGANVLTF. The chain was built from TRBV19 and TRBJ2-6; TRBD1 might be the D gene, on 6 matching bases. The germline V gene (reference sequence) specifies LNHDA as CDR1 and SQIVND as CDR2. Trimming at the junction amounts to 7 bases on V and 0 bases on J, and the germline ends lie 16 bases apart. Inclusive of the bounding cysteine and phenylalanine, the CDR3 is 17 residues long. Kept here is only the CDR3 DNA, which spans 51 bases and is read in frame from base 1.